This T cell receptor beta chain originates from a study of blood T cell repertoires in COVID-19. Study at large: T cells, B-cell-depleted T cells, or PBMCs supplied cDNA or gDNA.

Authors' data handling: From reference gene primer amplification, estimates of nucleated cell counts were derived. This table comes from immunoSEQ multiplex PCR, and its TCRdb copy is limited to in-frame clones, with some not included. The D gene and trimming were derived from the DNA, and the V and J assignments and clone size from that table. The table has over 200,000 clones, around 90% seen once. The CDR3 is made up of 17 amino acids. The germline gives CDR1 LNHDA, CDR2 SQIVND (reference sequence). The ends were cut back, 3 bases at V and 0 bases at J, with 15 bases in the middle. The sample was peripheral blood. This chain links TRBV19 with TRBJ1-5, with a tentative D call TRBD1 (5 bases). The source is a man younger than 30 with active or convalescent COVID-19. CDR3 sequence (DNA): TGTGCCAGTAGTATCTTTTTAGGAGGGGCTAGCAATCAGCCCCAGCATTTT. Protein: CASSIFLGGASNQPQHF.